This T cell receptor (beta chain) is drawn from a study of T-cell reconstitution after alpha-beta-depleted transplantation in children (dated by TCRdb to the mid-2010s). At the level of the whole study: Using TCR repertoire profiling, the study quantitatively followed how T-cell immune reconstitution unfolded in children after TCRalphabeta/CD19-depleted allogeneic hematopoietic cell transplantation.

General study outcomes and caveats: Over the following months the frequencies of hyperexpanded clones went down, and after one year T-cell counts and TCRbeta diversity were mostly credited to newly produced T cells. The high TCRbeta diversity at day 60 in some patients was ascribed to recipient T cells and intrathymic progenitors that had survived conditioning. The apparently early recovery of alphabetaT-cell counts about two months after transplant reportedly depended on only several hundred rapidly expanded clones that came from non-depleted graft cells.

This clonotype was recorded at least ten times. Its antigen specificity is not known. One base away there is no much larger clone; base qualities are not given. Receptor libraries were prepared by PCR. The sample was run on an Illumina HiSeq 2500. To normalize quantification of the TCRbeta repertoire, the TCR libraries were built with molecular barcoding that relied on unique molecular identifiers. TCRdb itself trimmed the public reads at Q25 with fastp, ran MiXCR and retained productive beta chains. Each entry is one CDR3 protein sequence, shown with its most common DNA and genes. A total of 200,000 to 250,000 distinct CDR3 sequences appear in this sample, roughly 8.2% of them only once. The top ten clones comprise roughly 6% of the sample. Taken from the germline V gene, the CDR1 and CDR2 loops are MDHEN and SYDVKM. The V and J ends are trimmed by 5 bases and 4 bases, leaving 12 bases between them. The CDR3 starts with the cysteine, ends with the phenylalanine, and has 14 residues. Solely the CDR3 DNA is kept, with 42 bases framed from the first base.

The treatment or condition label of this sample denotes: allogeneic hematopoietic cell transplantation with graft depleted of TCRalphabeta T cells and CD19 B cells. TCRalphabeta/CD19-depleted allogeneic hematopoietic cell grafts were given to the transplant recipients, all of whom were children. The receptor comes from a male patient between 5 and 17 years old who had a stem cell transplant for acute lymphoblastic leukemia, so the T cells may come from the graft donor. The starting material was PBMCs, mostly from graft donor cells, obtained 180 days after TCRalphabeta/CD19-depleted stem cell transplant. The chain was built from TRBV28 and TRBJ2-1; the D match is possibly TRBD1 or TRBD2, with 5 bases aligned in each. The CDR3 region reads CASSVGASYNEQFF. The nucleotide sequence is given as TGTGCCAGCAGTGTCGGGGCATCTTACAATGAGCAGTTCTTC.